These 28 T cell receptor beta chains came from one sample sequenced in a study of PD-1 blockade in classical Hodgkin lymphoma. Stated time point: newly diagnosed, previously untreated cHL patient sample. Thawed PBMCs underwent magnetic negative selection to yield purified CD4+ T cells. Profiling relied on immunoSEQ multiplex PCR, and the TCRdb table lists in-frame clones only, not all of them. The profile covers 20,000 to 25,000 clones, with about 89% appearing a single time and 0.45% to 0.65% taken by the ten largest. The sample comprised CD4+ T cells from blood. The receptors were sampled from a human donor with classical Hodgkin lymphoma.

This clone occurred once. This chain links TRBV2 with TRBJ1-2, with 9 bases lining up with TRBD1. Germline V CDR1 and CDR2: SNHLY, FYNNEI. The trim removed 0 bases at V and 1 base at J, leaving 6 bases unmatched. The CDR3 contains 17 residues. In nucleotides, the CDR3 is TGTGCCAGCAGTGAAGCAGACGGGACAGGGAGTAACTATGGCTACACCTTC. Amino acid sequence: CASSEADGTGSNYGYTF.

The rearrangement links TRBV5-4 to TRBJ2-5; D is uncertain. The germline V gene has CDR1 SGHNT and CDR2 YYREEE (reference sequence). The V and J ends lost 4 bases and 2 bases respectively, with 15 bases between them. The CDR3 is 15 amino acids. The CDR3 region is CASSPQVGLQETQYF. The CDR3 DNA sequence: TGTGCCAGCAGCCCCCAGGTGGGCCTTCAAGAGACCCAGTACTTC.

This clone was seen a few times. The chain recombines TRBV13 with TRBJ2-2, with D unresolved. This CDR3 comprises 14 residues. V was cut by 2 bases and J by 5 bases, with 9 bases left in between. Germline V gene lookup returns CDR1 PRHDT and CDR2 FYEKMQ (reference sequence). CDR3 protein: CASSLPPHTGELFF. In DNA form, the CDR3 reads TGTGCCAGCAGCTTACCTCCCCATACCGGGGAGCTGTTTTTT.

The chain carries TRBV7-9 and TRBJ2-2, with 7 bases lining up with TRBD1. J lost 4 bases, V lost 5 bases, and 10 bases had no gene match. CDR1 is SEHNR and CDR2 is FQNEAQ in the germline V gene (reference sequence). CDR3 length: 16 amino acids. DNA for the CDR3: TGTGCCAGCAGCCTCAACAGGGGTTGGGGCACCGGGGAGCTGTTTTTT. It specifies CASSLNRGWGTGELFF.

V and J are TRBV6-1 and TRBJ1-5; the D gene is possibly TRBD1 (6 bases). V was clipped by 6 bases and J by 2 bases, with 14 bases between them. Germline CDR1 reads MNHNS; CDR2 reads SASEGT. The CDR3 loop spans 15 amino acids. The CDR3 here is CASRQGRVGNQPQHF. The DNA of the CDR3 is TGTGCCAGCAGACAGGGACGCGTCGGCAATCAGCCCCAGCATTTT.

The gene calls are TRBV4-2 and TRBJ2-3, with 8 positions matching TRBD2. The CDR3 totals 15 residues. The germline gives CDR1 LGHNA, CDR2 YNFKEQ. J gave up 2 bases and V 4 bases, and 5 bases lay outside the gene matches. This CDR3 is CASSPTSEFTDTQYF. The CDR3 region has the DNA TGTGCCAGCAGCCCGACTAGCGAGTTCACAGATACGCAGTATTTT.

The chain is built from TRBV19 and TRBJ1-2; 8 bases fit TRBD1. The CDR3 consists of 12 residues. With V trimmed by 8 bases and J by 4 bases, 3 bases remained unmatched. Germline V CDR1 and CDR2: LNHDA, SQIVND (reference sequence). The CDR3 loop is CASGQGIYGYTF. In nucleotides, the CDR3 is TGTGCCAGTGGACAGGGAATCTATGGCTACACCTTC.

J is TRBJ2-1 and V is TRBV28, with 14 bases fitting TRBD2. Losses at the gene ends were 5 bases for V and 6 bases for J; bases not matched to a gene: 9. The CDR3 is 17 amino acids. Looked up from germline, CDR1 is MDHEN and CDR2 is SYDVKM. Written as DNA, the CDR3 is TGTGCCAGCAGTGGGACTAGCGGGGGTGCGAGGGGCAATGAGCAGTTCTTC. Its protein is CASSGTSGGARGNEQFF.

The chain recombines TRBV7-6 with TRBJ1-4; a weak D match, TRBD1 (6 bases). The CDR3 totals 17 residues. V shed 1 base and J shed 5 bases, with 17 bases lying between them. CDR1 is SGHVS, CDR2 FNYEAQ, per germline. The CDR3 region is CASSLGTGMRANEKLFF. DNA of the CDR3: TGTGCCAGCAGCTTAGGAACAGGGATGAGGGCCAATGAAAAACTGTTTTTT.

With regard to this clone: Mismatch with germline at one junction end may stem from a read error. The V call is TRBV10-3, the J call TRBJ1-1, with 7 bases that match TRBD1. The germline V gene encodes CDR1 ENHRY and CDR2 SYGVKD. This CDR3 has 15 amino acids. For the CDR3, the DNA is TGTTCCATCAGCCGGGCCGGGACAGAGAACACTGAAGCTTTCTTT. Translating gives CSISRAGTENTEAFF.

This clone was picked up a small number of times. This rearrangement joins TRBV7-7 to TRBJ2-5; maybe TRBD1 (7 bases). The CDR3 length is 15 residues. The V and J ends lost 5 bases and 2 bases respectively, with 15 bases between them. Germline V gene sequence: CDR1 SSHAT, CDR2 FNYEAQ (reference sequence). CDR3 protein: CASSRGTVGQETQYF. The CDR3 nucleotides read TGTGCCAGCAGCCGCGGGACAGTCGGACAAGAGACCCAGTACTTC.

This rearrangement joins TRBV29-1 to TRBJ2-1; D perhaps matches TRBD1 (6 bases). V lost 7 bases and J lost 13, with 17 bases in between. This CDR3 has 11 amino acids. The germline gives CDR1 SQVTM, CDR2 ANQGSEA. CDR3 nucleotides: TGCAGCGCGGAACAGGCAGGGGTTCAGTTCTTC. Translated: CSAEQAGVQFF.

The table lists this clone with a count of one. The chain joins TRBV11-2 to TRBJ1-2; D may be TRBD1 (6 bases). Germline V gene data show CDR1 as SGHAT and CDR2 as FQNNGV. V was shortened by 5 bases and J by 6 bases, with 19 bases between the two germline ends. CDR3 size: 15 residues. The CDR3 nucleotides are TGTGCCAGCAGCCCCATCCGGGACACAAAGGATGGCTACACCTTC. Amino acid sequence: CASSPIRDTKDGYTF.

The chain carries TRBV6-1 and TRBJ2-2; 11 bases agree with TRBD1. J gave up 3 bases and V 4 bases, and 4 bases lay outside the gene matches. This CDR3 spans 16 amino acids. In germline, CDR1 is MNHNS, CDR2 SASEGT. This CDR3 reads CASSVGTGGYTGELFF. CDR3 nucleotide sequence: TGTGCCAGCAGTGTTGGGACAGGGGGGTACACCGGGGAGCTGTTTTTT.

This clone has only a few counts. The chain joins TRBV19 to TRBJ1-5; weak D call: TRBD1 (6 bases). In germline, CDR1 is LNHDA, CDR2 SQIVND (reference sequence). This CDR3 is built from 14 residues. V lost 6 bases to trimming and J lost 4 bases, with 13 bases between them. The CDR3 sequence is CASRDLGGNQPQHF. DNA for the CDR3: TGTGCCAGTAGGGACCTAGGGGGAAATCAGCCCCAGCATTTT.

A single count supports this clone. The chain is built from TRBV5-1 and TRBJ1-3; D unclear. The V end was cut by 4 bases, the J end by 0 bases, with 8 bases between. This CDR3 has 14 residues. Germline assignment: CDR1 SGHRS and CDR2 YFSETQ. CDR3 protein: CASSPVNSGNTIYF. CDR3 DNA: TGCGCCAGCAGCCCGGTCAACTCTGGAAACACCATATATTTT. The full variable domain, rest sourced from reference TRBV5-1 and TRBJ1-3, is KAGVTQTPRYLIKTRGQQVTLSCSPISGHRSVSWYQQTPGQGLQFLFEYFSETQRNKGNFPGRFSGRQFSNSRSEMNVSTLELGDSALYLCASSPVNSGNTIYFGEGSWLTVV.

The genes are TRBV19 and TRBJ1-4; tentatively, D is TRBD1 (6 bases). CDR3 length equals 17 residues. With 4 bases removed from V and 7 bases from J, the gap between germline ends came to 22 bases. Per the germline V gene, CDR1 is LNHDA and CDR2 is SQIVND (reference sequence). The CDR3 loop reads CASSKGRGQGMIEKLFF. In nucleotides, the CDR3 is TGTGCCAGTAGTAAGGGACGTGGGCAGGGGATGATTGAAAAACTGTTTTTT.

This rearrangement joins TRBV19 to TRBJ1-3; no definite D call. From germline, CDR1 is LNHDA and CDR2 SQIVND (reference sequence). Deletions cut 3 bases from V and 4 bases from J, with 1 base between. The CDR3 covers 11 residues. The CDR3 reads CASSIGNTIYF. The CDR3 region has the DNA TGTGCCAGTAGTATCGGAAACACCATATATTTT.

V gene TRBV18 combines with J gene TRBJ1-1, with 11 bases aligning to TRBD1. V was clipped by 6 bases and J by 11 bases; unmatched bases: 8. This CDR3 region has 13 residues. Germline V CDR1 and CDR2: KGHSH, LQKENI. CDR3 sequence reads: CASSPGQGAYAFF. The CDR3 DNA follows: TGTGCCAGCTCGCCCGGACAGGGGGCCTACGCTTTCTTT.

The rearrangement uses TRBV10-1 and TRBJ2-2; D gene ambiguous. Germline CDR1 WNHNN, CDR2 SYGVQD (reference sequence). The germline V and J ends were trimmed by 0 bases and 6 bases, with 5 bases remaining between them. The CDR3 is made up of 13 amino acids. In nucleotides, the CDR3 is TGCGCCAGCAGTGAGTCGGGCTCCGGGGAGCTGTTTTTT. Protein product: CASSESGSGELFF.

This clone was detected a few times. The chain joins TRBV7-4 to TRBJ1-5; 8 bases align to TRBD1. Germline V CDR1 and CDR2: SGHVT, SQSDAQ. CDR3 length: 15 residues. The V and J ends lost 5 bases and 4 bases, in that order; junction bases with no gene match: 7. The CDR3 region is CASSGKGTGNQPQHF. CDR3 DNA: TGTGCCAGCAGCGGAAAAGGGACAGGTAATCAGCCCCAGCATTTT.

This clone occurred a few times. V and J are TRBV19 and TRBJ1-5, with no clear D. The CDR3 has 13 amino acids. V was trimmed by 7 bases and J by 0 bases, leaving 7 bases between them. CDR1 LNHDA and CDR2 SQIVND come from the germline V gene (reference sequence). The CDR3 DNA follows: TGTGCCAGTAACGTCTATAGCAATCAGCCCCAGCATTTT. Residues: CASNVYSNQPQHF.

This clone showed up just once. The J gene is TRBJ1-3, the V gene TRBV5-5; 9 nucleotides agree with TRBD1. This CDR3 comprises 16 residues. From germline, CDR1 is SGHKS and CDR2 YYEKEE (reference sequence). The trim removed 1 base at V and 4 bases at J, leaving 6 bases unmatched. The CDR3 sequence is CASSLRLQGAGNTIYF. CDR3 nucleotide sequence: TGTGCCAGCAGCTTGCGTTTACAGGGGGCGGGAAACACCATATATTTT.

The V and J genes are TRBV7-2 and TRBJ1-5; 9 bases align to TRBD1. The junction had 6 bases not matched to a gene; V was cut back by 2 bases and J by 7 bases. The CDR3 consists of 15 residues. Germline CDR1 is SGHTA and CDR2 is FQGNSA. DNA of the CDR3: TGTGCCAGCAGCTTACGGACAGGGGACCGACAGCCCCAGCATTTT. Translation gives CASSLRTGDRQPQHF.

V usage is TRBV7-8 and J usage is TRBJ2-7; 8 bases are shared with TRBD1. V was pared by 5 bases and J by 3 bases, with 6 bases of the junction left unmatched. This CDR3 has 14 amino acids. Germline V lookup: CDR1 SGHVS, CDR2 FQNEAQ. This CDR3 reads CASSARDRSYEQYF. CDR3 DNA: TGTGCCAGCAGCGCCCGGGACAGGAGCTACGAGCAGTACTTC. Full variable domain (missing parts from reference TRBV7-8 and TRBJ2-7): GAGVSQSPRYKVAKRGQDVALRCDPISGHVSLFWYQQALGQGPEFLTYFQNEAQLDKSGLPSDRFFAERPEGSVSTLKIQRTQQEDSAVYLCASSARDRSYEQYFGPGTRLTVT.

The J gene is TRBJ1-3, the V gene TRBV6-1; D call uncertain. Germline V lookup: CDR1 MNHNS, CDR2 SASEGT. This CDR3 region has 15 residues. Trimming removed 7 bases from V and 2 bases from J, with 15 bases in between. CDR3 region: CASNFAVVAGNTIYF. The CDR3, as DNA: TGTGCCAGCAACTTTGCCGTCGTAGCTGGAAACACCATATATTTT.

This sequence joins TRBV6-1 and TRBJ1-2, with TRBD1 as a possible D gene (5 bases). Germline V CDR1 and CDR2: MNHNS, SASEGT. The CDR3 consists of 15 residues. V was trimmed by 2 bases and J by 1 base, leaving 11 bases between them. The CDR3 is CASSERGGYNYGYTF. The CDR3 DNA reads TGTGCCAGCAGTGAACGTGGGGGATATAACTATGGCTACACCTTC.

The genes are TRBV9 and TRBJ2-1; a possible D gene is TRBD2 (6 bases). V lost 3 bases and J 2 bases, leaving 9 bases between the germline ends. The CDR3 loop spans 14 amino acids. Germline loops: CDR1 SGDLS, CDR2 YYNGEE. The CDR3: CASSGRGTYNEQFF. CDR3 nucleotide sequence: TGTGCCAGCAGCGGGAGGGGAACCTACAATGAGCAGTTCTTC.